The following is a T cell receptor beta chain sequence with its context. The sample belongs to a study of shared clonotypes between healthy human individuals. The V end was cut by 1 base, the J end by 0 bases, with 11 bases between. This CDR3 is 16 amino acids long. CDR1 and CDR2 from the germline V gene are LGHNA and YSLEER. Clones were read by immunoSEQ multiplex PCR, and TCRdb kept only the in-frame ones, dropping some. In the table there are about 2,100,000 clones, 85% to 95% of which are singletons. It was CD45RO-negative cells, positively selected for CCR7, that made up naive CD8 cells, with terminally differentiated effector memory CD45RA+ cells excluded.

The sequence came from a man aged 18 to 30 in good health. Some clones in this sample may be carry-over from other donors' samples. The sample taken for sequencing was naive CD8+ T cells from PBMCs. This chain links TRBV4-3 with TRBJ2-3, with D possibly being TRBD1 (6 bases). The DNA of the CDR3 is TGCGCCAGCAGCCAAGGGACAGCTTCTAGCACAGATACGCAGTATTTT. Its translation is CASSQGTASSTDTQYF.